This T cell receptor (beta chain) was found in a study of cytomegalovirus exposure and HLA in healthy donors. Clones were read by immunoSEQ multiplex PCR, and TCRdb kept only the in-frame ones, dropping some. The sample has about 49,000 clones, 92% seen once. The sequencing sample was made of PBMCs. The clonotype originates from a young man in good health and CMV-seronegative.

The CDR3, as DNA: TGTGCCAGCAGCTTGGTTCGGGGGAATCAGCCCCAGCATTTT. Translated, it gives CASSLVRGNQPQHF. The chain carries TRBV5-8 and TRBJ1-5; TRBD1 is a possible D gene (5 bases). V lost 0 bases and J lost 4, with 8 bases in between. Germline CDR1 SGHTS, CDR2 YDEGEE. There are 14 residues in the CDR3.